The 10 T cell receptor beta chains given below trace back to one sample, sequenced in a study of blood T cell repertoires in COVID-19. Clones were sequenced by immunoSEQ multiplex PCR, and TCRdb holds only the in-frame ones, with some missing. Of 350,000 to 450,000 clones in the sample, 80% to 90% are singletons; the top ten hold approximately 1.2%. The specimen sequenced was peripheral blood. These receptors all stem from a man aged 40-50 years with acute or convalescent COVID-19.

V is TRBV27 and J is TRBJ1-5, with TRBD1 matching over 10 bases. Germline loops: CDR1 MNHEY, CDR2 SMNVEV (reference sequence). Trimming cost V 2 bases and J 6 bases; bases outside gene matches: 10. CDR3 length: 17 amino acids. CDR3 nucleotides: TGTGCCAGCAGTTTAAAGTCCCGGACAGGGGGACTTCAGCCCCAGCATTTT. It is translated as CASSLKSRTGGLQPQHF.

CDR3 sequence (DNA): TGTGCCAGCAGTTTGTCTCTAGCCTACGAGCAGTACTTC. Its protein is CASSLSLAYEQYF. J is TRBJ2-7 and V is TRBV12-3 or TRBV12-4; D is uncertain. V was clipped by 3 bases and J by 2 bases, with 8 bases between them. The CDR3 totals 13 residues.

This sequence joins TRBV25-1 and TRBJ2-3; D gene ambiguous. This CDR3 comprises 13 residues. V was shortened by 1 base and J by 6 bases, with 8 bases between the two germline ends. Looked up from germline, CDR1 is MGHDK and CDR2 is SYGVNS. CDR3 amino acids: CASSEFKADTQYF. CDR3 nucleotides: TGTGCCAGCAGTGAATTCAAAGCGGATACGCAGTATTTT.

The chain links TRBV6-5 to TRBJ2-1; a possible D gene is TRBD1 (6 bases). CDR1 is MNHEY and CDR2 is SVGAGI in the germline V gene. This CDR3 region has 16 residues. The germline V and J ends were trimmed by 2 bases and 2 bases, with 13 bases remaining between them. CDR3 coding DNA: TGTGCCAGCAGTTACGGGGCAGCAGGGGCCTACAATGAGCAGTTCTTC. It encodes CASSYGAAGAYNEQFF.

The chain employs TRBV7-8 and TRBJ2-6, with a weak D call TRBD1 (5 bases). V was pared by 5 bases and J by 2 bases, with 10 bases between. There are 15 residues in the CDR3. From germline, CDR1 is SGHVS and CDR2 FQNEAQ. CDR3 nucleotides: TGTGCCAGCAGCGCAGGGATTCCTGGGGCCAACGTCCTGACTTTC. It is translated as CASSAGIPGANVLTF.

The genes are TRBV5-8 and TRBJ2-5, with TRBD1 matching 8 bases. Germline assignment: CDR1 SGHTS and CDR2 YDEGEE. The CDR3 has 14 amino acids. After removal of 3 bases from V and 4 bases from J, the junction contained 5 bases not matched to a gene. In DNA, the CDR3 is TGTGCCAGCAGCTGGGGGACAGGACGAGAGACCCAGTACTTC. It codes for CASSWGTGRETQYF.

V is TRBV5-6 and J is TRBJ2-7; 7 bases are a match to TRBD2. V shed 8 bases and J 1 base; nucleotides not matched to a gene: 6. The CDR3 contains 13 residues. Germline values: CDR1 SGHDT, CDR2 YYEEEE. DNA for the CDR3: TGTGCCAGTAGGGGCGGGAGTTCCTACGAGCAGTACTTC. Translating gives CASRGGSSYEQYF.

V is TRBV12-2 and J is TRBJ1-3; no check of the table's D call, TRBD1, against the DNA was made. TRBV12-2 is deemed a pseudogene. This CDR3 is built from 15 residues. In DNA form, the CDR3 reads TGTGCAAGTCGCTTAGCGAGAGGGGGTGGAAACACCATATATTTT. The encoded protein is CASRLARGGGNTIYF.

The chain is built from TRBV7-3 and TRBJ2-5, with 13 bases identical to TRBD2. J gave up 2 bases and V 5 bases, and 5 bases lay outside the gene matches. CDR3 length: 16 amino acids. Germline loops: CDR1 SGHTA, CDR2 FQGTGA. CDR3 loop: CASSPRTSGGQETQYF. CDR3 bases: TGTGCCAGCAGCCCGCGGACTAGCGGGGGACAAGAGACCCAGTACTTC.

DNA of the CDR3: TGTGCCAGCAGCCGCGGGACTAGCGGGTCCCCCTCCTACGAGCAGTACTTC. This codes for CASSRGTSGSPSYEQYF. The J gene is TRBJ2-7, the V gene TRBV3-1 (or the pseudogene TRBV3-2); 12 bases line up with TRBD2. V lost 4 bases, J lost 0 bases, and 7 bases stayed unmatched. Per the germline V gene, CDR1 is LGHDT and CDR2 is YNNKEL (reference sequence). The CDR3 length is 17 residues.